A single T cell receptor beta chain is shown here with its context. No antigen is known for it. This CDR3 has 15 amino acids. The V end was cut by 0 bases, the J end by 5 bases, with 12 bases between. The germline V gene encodes CDR1 SGHTA and CDR2 FQGTGA. Produced via immunoSEQ multiplex PCR; TCRdb's table is partial and in-frame only. This table holds some 120,000 clones, roughly 90% found once. This specimen comes from a study of cytomegalovirus exposure and HLA in healthy donors. Study conclusions and caveats: According to reports, the classifier identified cytomegalovirus status with high specificity and sensitivity.

The TCR was taken from a man aged 30 to 45 in good health and CMV-seronegative. The specimen was PBMCs. This rearrangement joins TRBV7-3 to TRBJ2-3; D is uncertain. CDR3 residues: CASSLTGFAGDTQYF. CDR3 DNA sequence: TGTGCCAGCAGCTTAACTGGTTTCGCAGGAGATACGCAGTATTTT.